The 17 T cell receptor beta chains reported below all come from one sample, sequenced in a study of human T cells and chemical hapten exposure. TCRdb reprocessed the RACE reads via MiXCR and lists one record per CDR3 protein. The sample has approximately 77,000 distinct CDR3 sequences, 11% to 15% seen once; the top ten hold about 4.6%. This sample's time point: pre-sensitization, week 0. Noted treatment: therapeutic diphenylcyclopropenone sensitization with weekly scalp DPC. Specimen: whole blood, collected in connection with sensitization to the hapten diphenylcyclopropenone (DPC). Source of these receptors: a woman aged 45-65 years with alopecia areata. Some clones in this sample may be carry-over from other donors' samples.

This clonotype was seen only a few times. The rearrangement joins TRBV30 to TRBJ2-7, with 7 bases identical to TRBD2. The CDR3 has 13 amino acids. CDR1 and CDR2 from the germline V gene are GTSNPN and SVGIG (reference sequence). Losses at the gene ends were 2 bases for V and 4 bases for J; bases not matched to a gene: 5. For the CDR3, the DNA is TGTGCCTGGAGTAAGGGACTAAAATACGAGCAGTACTTC. It codes for CAWSKGLKYEQYF.

V is TRBV25-1 and J is TRBJ2-2; tentatively, D is TRBD1 (5 bases). This CDR3 has 15 amino acids. The germline V gene encodes CDR1 MGHDK and CDR2 SYGVNS. V lost 1 base, J lost 4 bases, and 10 bases lay in between. DNA for the CDR3: TGTGCCAGCAGTGAATTAACAGGACCCACCGGGGAGCTGTTTTTT. This codes for CASSELTGPTGELFF.

Many counts were recorded for this clonotype. V and J are TRBV3-1 and TRBJ2-3; unclear D gene. The CDR3 extends over 12 amino acids. The germline CDR1 and CDR2 sequences are LGHDT and YNNKEL (reference sequence). Trimming pared 1 base from V and 7 bases from J, leaving 6 bases between. CDR3 protein: CASSQGQNTQYF. The CDR3 coding sequence is TGTGCCAGCAGCCAAGGCCAAAATACGCAGTATTTT.

In its sample, this clonotype was seen a few times. The CDR3, as DNA: TGCAGCGTTGAAGATCAAGGGACAGGGTTCGATGAGCAGTTCTTC. Its protein product is CSVEDQGTGFDEQFF. This sequence joins TRBV29-1 and TRBJ2-1, with 9 bases identical to TRBD1. The junction had 8 bases not matched to a gene; V was cut back by 0 bases and J by 8 bases. The CDR3 spans 15 residues. The germline gives CDR1 SQVTM, CDR2 ANQGSEA.

The chain has TRBV12-3 or TRBV12-4 and TRBJ2-3, with D perhaps TRBD1 or TRBD2 (5 bases each). The CDR3 extends over 15 amino acids. Trimming cost V 6 bases and J 2 bases, with 15 bases left between them. The CDR3 sequence: CASSGLGGITDTQYF. The CDR3 DNA reads as TGTGCCAGCAGCGGGCTTGGGGGTATCACAGATACGCAGTATTTT.

This chain joins TRBV12-3 or TRBV12-4 and TRBJ1-6, with 7 bases identical to TRBD1. The V and J ends lost 6 bases and 4 bases, in that order; junction bases with no gene match: 6. CDR3 length equals 15 residues. CDR3 loop: CASSGGRGYNSPLHF. The CDR3, as DNA: TGTGCCAGCAGCGGGGGCAGGGGGTATAATTCACCCCTCCACTTT.

This chain connects TRBV29-1 to TRBJ2-5; D is possibly TRBD2 (5 bases). Germline CDR1 and CDR2: SQVTM and ANQGSEA. V was pared by 7 bases and J by 4 bases, with 13 bases between. The CDR3 runs 12 residues. As DNA, the CDR3 is TGCAGCGCCCTCCTAGCCCGAGAGACCCAGTACTTC. It specifies CSALLARETQYF.

This clonotype showed up many times. The chain links TRBV6-5 to TRBJ2-1; 10 positions agree with TRBD2. Germline trimming cut 4 bases from V and 8 bases from J; bases unmatched to any gene: 5. Per germline, CDR1 MNHEY and CDR2 SVGAGI. CDR3 length equals 14 residues. The CDR3 spells CASSFKREGHEQFF. CDR3 in DNA: TGTGCCAGCAGTTTCAAGCGGGAGGGACATGAGCAGTTCTTC.

This sequence joins TRBV18 and TRBJ1-6; D unclear. V was pared by 3 bases and J by 13 bases, with 19 bases between. The CDR3 contains 15 residues. Germline values: CDR1 KGHSH, CDR2 LQKENI. CDR3 loop: CASSPLDGQISPLHF. CDR3 coding DNA: TGTGCCAGCTCACCTCTGGACGGCCAAATCTCGCCCCTCCACTTT.

This clonotype has more than one count but fewer than ten. The CDR3 loop reads CASRDRVGDQPQHF. CDR3 DNA: TGTGCCAGCAGGGACAGGGTTGGGGATCAGCCCCAGCATTTT. The chain carries TRBV6-6 and TRBJ1-5; 8 bases map to TRBD1. J was trimmed by 5 bases and V by 6 bases; bases with no gene match: 6. From germline, CDR1 is MNHNY and CDR2 SVGAGI (reference sequence). CDR3 length equals 14 residues.

This clonotype was seen only a few times. The chain has TRBV6-2 or TRBV6-3 and TRBJ2-1, with D possibly TRBD2 on 5 matching bases. Germline V gene sequence: CDR1 MNHEY, CDR2 SVGEGT. V was shortened by 5 bases and J by 8 bases, with 10 bases between the two germline ends. The CDR3 sequence is 12 residues long. For the CDR3, the DNA is TGTGCCAGCAGTGACCCTAGCTATGAGCAGTTCTTC. Its translation is CASSDPSYEQFF.

A few counts support this clonotype. The genes are TRBV19 and TRBJ2-6; D ambiguous. There are 14 residues in the CDR3. From germline, CDR1 is LNHDA and CDR2 SQIVND (reference sequence). With 10 bases removed from V and 0 bases from J, the gap between germline ends came to 10 bases. Written as DNA, the CDR3 is TGTGCCACTTCGCAGACCTCTGGGGCCAACGTCCTGACTTTC. Translating gives CATSQTSGANVLTF.

This clonotype turned up a few times. V and J are TRBV7-2 and TRBJ2-7; D possibly corresponds to TRBD2 (5 bases). V was shortened by 5 bases and J by 3 bases, with 17 bases between the two germline ends. The CDR3 covers 15 residues. Germline CDR1 and CDR2: SGHTA and FQGNSA. The CDR3 protein is CASSPGGGYDYEQYF. The CDR3 DNA reads TGTGCCAGCAGCCCAGGCGGCGGGTATGACTACGAGCAGTACTTC.

The chain joins TRBV6-2 or TRBV6-3 to TRBJ2-1, with 12 bases fitting TRBD2. The CDR3 consists of 14 residues. V was pared by 7 bases and J by 4 bases, with 2 bases of the junction left unmatched. Germline V gene sequence: CDR1 MNHEY, CDR2 SVGEGT. CDR3 region: CASTLAGGYNEQFF. As DNA, the CDR3 is TGTGCCAGCACCCTAGCGGGAGGGTACAATGAGCAGTTCTTC.

The sample holds many counts of this clonotype. The rearrangement uses TRBV29-1 and TRBJ1-2, with D possibly matching TRBD1 (6 bases). CDR3 length equals 14 residues. V was clipped by 0 bases and J by 7 bases, with 15 bases between them. Germline V gene data show CDR1 as SQVTM and CDR2 as ANQGSEA. The DNA for the CDR3 is TGCAGCGTTGAAGACAGGGGAGGAGGATTTGGCTACACCTTC. It specifies CSVEDRGGGFGYTF. Combining the CDR3 with reference TRBV29-1 and TRBJ1-2 gives the whole variable domain SAVISQKPSRDICQRGTSLTIQCQVDSQVTMMFWYRQQPGQSLTLIATANQGSEATYESGFVIDKFPISRPNLTFSTLTVSNMSPEDSSIYLCSVEDRGGGFGYTFGSGTRLTVV.

The CDR3 reads CASRDRGSSNQPQHF. The CDR3 DNA reads as TGTGCCAGCAGGGACAGGGGGAGTAGCAATCAGCCCCAGCATTTT. The V call is TRBV2, the J call TRBJ1-5; 10 bases fit TRBD1. Germline-derived CDR1 and CDR2 are SNHLY and FYNNEI. The J segment lost 0 bases and the V segment lost 6 bases, leaving 2 bases of the junction unmatched. The CDR3 extends over 15 amino acids.

This clonotype was seen only a few times. This rearrangement joins TRBV7-2 to TRBJ1-5; no clear D. The V gene lost 1 base and the J gene lost 9 bases, with 7 bases spanning the gap. From germline, CDR1 is SGHTA and CDR2 FQGNSA. This CDR3 has 12 residues. Here the CDR3 DNA reads TGTGCCAGCAGCTTAGGGGTACGGCCCCAGCATTTT. Protein sequence: CASSLGVRPQHF.